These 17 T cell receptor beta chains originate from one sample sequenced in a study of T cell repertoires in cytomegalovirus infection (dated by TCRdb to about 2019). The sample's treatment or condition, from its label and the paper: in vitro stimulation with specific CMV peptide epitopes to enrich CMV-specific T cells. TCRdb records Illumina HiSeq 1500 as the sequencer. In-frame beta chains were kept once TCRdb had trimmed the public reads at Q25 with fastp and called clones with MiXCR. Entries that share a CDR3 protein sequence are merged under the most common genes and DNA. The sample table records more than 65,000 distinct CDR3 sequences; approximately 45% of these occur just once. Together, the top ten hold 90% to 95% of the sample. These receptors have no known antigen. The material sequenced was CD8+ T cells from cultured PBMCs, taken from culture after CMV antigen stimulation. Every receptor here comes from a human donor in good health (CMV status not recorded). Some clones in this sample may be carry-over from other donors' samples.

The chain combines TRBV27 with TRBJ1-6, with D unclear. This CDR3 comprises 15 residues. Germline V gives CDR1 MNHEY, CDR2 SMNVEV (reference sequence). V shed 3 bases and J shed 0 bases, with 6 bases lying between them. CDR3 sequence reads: CASSFPRSYNSPLHF. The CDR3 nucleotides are TGTGCCAGCAGTTTCCCCCGCTCCTATAATTCACCCCTCCACTTT.

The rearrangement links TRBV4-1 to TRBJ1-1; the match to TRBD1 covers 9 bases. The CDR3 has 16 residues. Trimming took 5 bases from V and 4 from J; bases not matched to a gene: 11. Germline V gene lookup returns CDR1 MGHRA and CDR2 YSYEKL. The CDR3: CASSNPGTGRITEAFF. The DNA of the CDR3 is TGCGCCAGCAGCAACCCCGGGACAGGGAGAATCACTGAAGCTTTCTTT.

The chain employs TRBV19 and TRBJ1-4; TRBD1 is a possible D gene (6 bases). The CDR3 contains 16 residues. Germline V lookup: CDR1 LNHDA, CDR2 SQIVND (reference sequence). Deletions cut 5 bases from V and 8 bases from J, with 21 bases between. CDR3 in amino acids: CASSPWPDRYNEKLFF. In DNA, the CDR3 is TGTGCCAGTAGTCCGTGGCCCGACAGGTATAACGAAAAACTGTTTTTT.

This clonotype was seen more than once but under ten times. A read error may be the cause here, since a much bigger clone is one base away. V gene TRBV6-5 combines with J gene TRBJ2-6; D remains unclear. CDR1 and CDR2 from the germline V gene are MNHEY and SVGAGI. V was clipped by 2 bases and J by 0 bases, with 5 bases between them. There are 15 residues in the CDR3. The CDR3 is CASSYPSSGANVLTF. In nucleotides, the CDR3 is TGTGCCAGCAGTTACCCGAGCTCTGGGGCCAACGTCCTGACTTTC.

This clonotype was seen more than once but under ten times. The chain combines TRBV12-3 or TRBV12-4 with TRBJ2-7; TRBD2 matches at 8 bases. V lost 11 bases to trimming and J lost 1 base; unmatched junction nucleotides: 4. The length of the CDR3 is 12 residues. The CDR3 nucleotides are TGTGCCTCCCGGGGGGGGTCCTACGAGCAGTACTTC. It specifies CASRGGSYEQYF.

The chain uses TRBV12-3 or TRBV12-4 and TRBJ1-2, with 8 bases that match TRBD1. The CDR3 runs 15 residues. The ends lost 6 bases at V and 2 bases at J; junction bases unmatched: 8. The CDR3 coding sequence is TGTGCCAGCAGCGAATGGACAGGGCAGAACTATGGCTACACCTTC. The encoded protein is CASSEWTGQNYGYTF.

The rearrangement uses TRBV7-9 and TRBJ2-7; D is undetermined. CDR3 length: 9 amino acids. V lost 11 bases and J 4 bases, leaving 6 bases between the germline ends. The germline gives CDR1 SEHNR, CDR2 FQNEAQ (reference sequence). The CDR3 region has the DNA TGTGCCGTCGGGTACGAGCAGTACTTC. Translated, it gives CAVGYEQYF.

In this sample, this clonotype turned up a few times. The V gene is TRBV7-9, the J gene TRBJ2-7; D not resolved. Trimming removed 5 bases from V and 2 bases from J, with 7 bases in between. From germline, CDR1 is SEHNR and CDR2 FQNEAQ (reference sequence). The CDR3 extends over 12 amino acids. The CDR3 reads CASSAEAYEQYF. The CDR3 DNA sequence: TGTGCCAGCAGCGCCGAAGCCTACGAGCAGTACTTC. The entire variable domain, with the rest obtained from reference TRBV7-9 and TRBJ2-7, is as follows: DTGVSQNPRHKITKRGQNVTFRCDPISEHNRLYWYRQTLGQGPEFLTYFQNEAQLEKSRLLSDRFSAERPKGSFSTLEIQRTEQGDSAMYLCASSAEAYEQYFGPGTRLTVT.

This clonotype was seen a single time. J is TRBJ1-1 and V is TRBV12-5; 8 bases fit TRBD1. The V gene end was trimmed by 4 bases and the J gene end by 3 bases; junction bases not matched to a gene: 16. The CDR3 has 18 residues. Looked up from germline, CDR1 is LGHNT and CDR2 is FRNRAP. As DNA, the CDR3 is TGTGCTAGTGGTTCCTCTGAGACAGGGGTAGGGTCGCACACTGAAGCTTTCTTT. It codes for CASGSSETGVGSHTEAFF.

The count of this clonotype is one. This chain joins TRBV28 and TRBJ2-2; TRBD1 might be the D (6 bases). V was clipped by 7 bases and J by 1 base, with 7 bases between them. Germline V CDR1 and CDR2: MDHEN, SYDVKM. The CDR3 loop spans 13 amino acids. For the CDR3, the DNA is TGTGCCAGCATAGGGGGGAACACCGGGGAGCTGTTTTTT. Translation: CASIGGNTGELFF.

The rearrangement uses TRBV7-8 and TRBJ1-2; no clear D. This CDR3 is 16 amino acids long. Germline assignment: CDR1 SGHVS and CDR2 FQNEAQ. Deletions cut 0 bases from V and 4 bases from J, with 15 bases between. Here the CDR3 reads CASSLAGRTPLYGYTF. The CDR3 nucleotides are TGTGCCAGCAGCTTAGCGGGCCGGACTCCTCTCTATGGCTACACCTTC.

This chain's CDR3 is CASSVGRGRGYTF. The DNA for the CDR3 is TGTGCCAGTAGTGTCGGGAGGGGACGTGGCTACACCTTC. The chain carries TRBV19 and TRBJ1-2; tentative D call: TRBD1 (5 bases). The CDR3 consists of 13 residues. V lost 5 bases, J lost 7 bases, and 14 bases lay in between. Germline assignment: CDR1 LNHDA and CDR2 SQIVND (reference sequence).

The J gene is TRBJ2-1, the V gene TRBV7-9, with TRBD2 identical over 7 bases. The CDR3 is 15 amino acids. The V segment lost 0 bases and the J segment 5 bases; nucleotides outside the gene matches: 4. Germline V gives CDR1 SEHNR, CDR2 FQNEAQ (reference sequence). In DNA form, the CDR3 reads TGTGCCAGCAGCTTAGCAGCGGGGAAACACAATGAGCAGTTCTTC. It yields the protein CASSLAAGKHNEQFF. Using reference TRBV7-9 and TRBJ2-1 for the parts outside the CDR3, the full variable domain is DTGVSQNPRHKITKRGQNVTFRCDPISEHNRLYWYRQTLGQGPEFLTYFQNEAQLEKSRLLSDRFSAERPKGSFSTLEIQRTEQGDSAMYLCASSLAAGKHNEQFFGPGTRLTVL.

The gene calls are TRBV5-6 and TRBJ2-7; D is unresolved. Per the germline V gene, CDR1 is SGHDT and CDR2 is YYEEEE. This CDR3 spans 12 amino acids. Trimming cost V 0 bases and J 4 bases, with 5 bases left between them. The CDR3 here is CASSLVGYEQYF. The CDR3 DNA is TGTGCCAGCAGCTTGGTGGGTTACGAGCAGTACTTC. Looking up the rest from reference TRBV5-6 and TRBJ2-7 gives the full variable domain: DAGVTQSPTHLIKTRGQQVTLRCSPKSGHDTVSWYQQALGQGPQFIFQYYEEEERQRGNFPDRFSGHQFPNYSSELNVNALLLGDSALYLCASSLVGYEQYFGPGTRLTVT.

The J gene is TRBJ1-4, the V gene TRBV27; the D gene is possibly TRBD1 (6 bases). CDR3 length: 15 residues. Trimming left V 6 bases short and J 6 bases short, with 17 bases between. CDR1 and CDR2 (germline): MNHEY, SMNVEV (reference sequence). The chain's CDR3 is CASRPLGGEDEKLFF. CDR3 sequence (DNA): TGTGCCAGCAGACCCCTGGGGGGCGAGGATGAAAAACTGTTTTTT.

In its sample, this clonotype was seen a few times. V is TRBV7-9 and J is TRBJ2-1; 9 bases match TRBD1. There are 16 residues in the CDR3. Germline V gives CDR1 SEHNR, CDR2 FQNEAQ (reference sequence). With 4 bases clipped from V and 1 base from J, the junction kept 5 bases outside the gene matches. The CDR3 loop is CASSSPDRGSYNEQFF. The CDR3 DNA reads TGTGCCAGCAGCTCCCCGGACAGGGGTTCCTACAATGAGCAGTTCTTC.

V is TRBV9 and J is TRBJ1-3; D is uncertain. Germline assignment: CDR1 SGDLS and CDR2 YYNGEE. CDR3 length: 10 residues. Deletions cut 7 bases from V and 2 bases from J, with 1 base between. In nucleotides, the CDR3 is TGTGCCAGCGCTGGAAACACCATATATTTT. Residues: CASAGNTIYF.